The present entry profiles one T cell receptor beta chain with its context. Its antigen is currently not known. A much bigger clone sits one base away, suggesting this may be a read error. RNA was isolated from bulk, unsorted tissue, and RNA quality was assessed with a NanoDrop ND-1000 and an Agilent 2100. The donors were newly diagnosed lung cancer patients admitted for thoracic surgery in China from August to November 2014 who had not received prior chemotherapy. Anyone who had undergone radiotherapy or chemotherapy before, or who had another cancer at the same time, was left out of the study. Pieces of surgical tissue measuring roughly 1-2.2 cm3 were kept in RNAlater solution and held at -80 degrees C until needed. The record originates from a study of tumor and adjacent non-tumor tissue in lung cancer (dated by TCRdb to between 2018 and 2020). A note on the overall study: Of the cohort, over 9 patients had adenocarcinoma, 2 had squamous cell carcinoma and 1 had small cell lung cancer. The study compared bulk TCRbeta repertoires from lung tumor tissue and matched distant non-tumor lung tissue of approximately 14 lung cancer patients. Around 30 paired specimens, one tumor and one normal lung sample per patient, were profiled by TCRbeta CDR3 sequencing. Sequencing produced 125,075,908 productive TCRbeta reads in total, an average of about 4.17 million reads per sample. The 15 or so patients were aged about 30 to 76 years, included around ten men and 5 women, and had TNM stage I to III disease. Study-level results and caveats: Peripheral blood was not sequenced, so blood TCRbeta repertoires were not examined in the lung cancer patients of the study. The methods do not name the sequencing platform or mention unique molecular identifiers. Only roughly 16 patients were in the cohort, and the authors stated that larger samples and more detailed clinical data are needed. In normal lung, the top 100 clones accounted for a significantly larger cumulative share of the repertoire than in tumor tissue. TCR diversity was significantly higher in younger patients, and greater tumor TCR diversity was associated with shorter overall survival and shorter disease-free survival. Tumor tissue showed significantly higher TCR diversity (inverse Simpson) than normal lung tissue, at about 400 vs 150 (P = 0.0075, Mann-Whitney U test).

Library preparation used multiplex PCR. Instrument on record: Illumina HiSeq 2500. TCRbeta libraries were constructed through three rounds of nested PCR with primers (Table S4) according to protocols adapted from ARM-PCR. Before sequencing, PCR products of 200-500 bp were excised from the gel and purified with the QIAquick gel extraction kit. Turning to the authors' computational methods: Reads were cleaned with Trimmomatic, merged with FLASH into complete CDR3 sequences, and assigned to V(D)J germline segments with MiTCR. Clonal diversity was calculated as the inverse Simpson's index using VDJtools. In-frame sequences without a premature stop codon were defined as productive reads. The raw public data were reprocessed by TCRdb itself: fastp quality trimming at Q25, MiXCR clonotype calling, in-frame beta chains only. For every CDR3 protein sequence, its rows merge into one entry that carries the most common genes and DNA. The V and J calls here are based on TCRdb, not the publication. In this sample the table shows roughly 93,000 distinct CDR3 sequences, approximately 70% of which occur a single time. Around 20% of the sample belongs to the ten largest clones.

CDR1 and CDR2, looked up from the germline V gene, are SGHAT and FQNNGV. V was cut back by 1 base and J by 0 bases, leaving a gap of 17 bases between them. The CDR3, from cysteine to phenylalanine, totals 18 residues. Here the CDR3 DNA is all that survives: 54 bases in frame from base 1. The TCR sequence derives from a man aged 55 to 70 with non-small cell lung cancer. Sample: lung tumor tissue. The chain joins TRBV11-2 to TRBJ2-3; the D segment cannot be called with confidence. The nucleotide sequence reads TGTGCCAGCAGCTTAGGGGCTTCACGGTGGGCGAGCACAGATACGCAGTATTTT. It specifies CASSLGASRWASTDTQYF.